The source of this T cell receptor (beta chain) is a study of T cells in Graves' hyperthyroidism and ophthalmopathy. Amplification yielded TCR beta CDR3 regions, with RNA transcripts as the source. TCR CDR3 underwent first-round RT-PCR with the HTBI primer set. One entry per CDR3 protein, called by TCRdb with MiXCR from the multiplex PCR reads. The table has under 350,000 distinct CDR3 sequences, 15% to 20% seen once. The sample holds many counts of this clonotype. Its antigen is not identified. Germline CDR1 is SGHAT and CDR2 is FQNNGV. V lost 5 bases and J lost 5, with 24 bases in between. The CDR3 runs 17 residues. Study-wide findings and caveats: By a 13 V-J model, ophthalmopathy was set apart from stable hyperthyroidism.

The sequence was collected from a woman aged 50 to 65 with Graves' hyperthyroidism. The sequenced material came from blood. This chain connects TRBV11-2 to TRBJ1-2; possibly TRBD1 for D (6 bases). This CDR3 is CASSRNALQTGEYGYTF. CDR3 bases: TGTGCCAGCAGCCGTAACGCCCTCCAGACAGGCGAGTATGGCTACACCTTC. The full variable domain, rest sourced from reference TRBV11-2 and TRBJ1-2, is EAGVAQSPRYKIIEKRQSVAFWCNPISGHATLYWYQQILGQGPKLLIQFQNNGVVDDSQLPKDRFSAERLKGVDSTLKIQPAKLEDSAVYLCASSRNALQTGEYGYTFGSGTRLTVV.